These T cell receptor beta chains were read from a single sample in a study of blood T cell repertoires in COVID-19. TCRdb keeps only in-frame clones here, not all; method: immunoSEQ multiplex PCR. The sample records roughly 240,000 clones, around 88% being singletons. Sequenced input: PBMCs or T cells enriched from blood (not recorded which). The origin of the receptors is a woman aged 40 to 55 with acute COVID-19. The CDR3 runs from the conserved cysteine through the conserved F or W. A D gene is named only where the DNA matches it firmly. Where a row states a size, it is once, few, many or the class of an expanded clone; other rows omit it.

TRBV5-1	NA	NA	TRBJ1-1	TGCGCCAGCAGCCAAAACAGGAACACTGAAGCTTTCTTT	CASSQNRNTEAFF
TRBV7-9	NA	NA	TRBJ1-6	TGTGCCAGCAGCTTATACAGGTCCAATTCACCCCTCCACTTT	CASSLYRSNSPLHF
TRBV7-2	NA	TRBD1	TRBJ1-1	TGTGCCAGCAGCCCACCGTCCCGGGACAGGAACACTGAAGCTTTCTTT	CASSPPSRDRNTEAFF
TRBV29-1	NA	TRBD1	TRBJ2-3	TGCAGCGTTCGCCGGACAGGGGTAAACACAGATACGCAGTATTTT	CSVRRTGVNTDTQYF
TRBV29-1	NA	NA	TRBJ1-1	TGCAGCGTGGTAGACCTCGGGACTGATAACACTGAAGCTTTCTTT	CSVVDLGTDNTEAFF
TRBV7-2	NA	TRBD1	TRBJ1-2	TGTGCCAGCAGTTTGGACAGGGGCGCTAGATATGGCTACACCTTC	CASSLDRGARYGYTF
TRBV9	NA	TRBD2	TRBJ2-1	TGTGCCAGCAGCGTCAGACTAGCGGGAGAGGTCGATGAGCAGTTCTTC	CASSVRLAGEVDEQFF
TRBV3-1/TRBV3-2	NA	NA	TRBJ1-2	TGTGCCAGCAGCCAAGAGGCGGGGGGCGGAGAAGGCTACACCTTC	CASSQEAGGGEGYTF
TRBV7-9	NA	NA	TRBJ1-4	TGTGCCAGCAGCCCCTCATCTAAACGGGGGGCGGATGAAAAACTGTTTTTT	CASSPSSKRGADEKLFF
TRBV27	once	TRBD1	TRBJ2-7	TGTGCCAGCAGTTCTCCGGGACAGGGTGACTACGAGCAGTACTTC	CASSSPGQGDYEQYF
TRBV29-1	NA	TRBD2	TRBJ2-1	TGCAGCGTCGGGTTACTAGCGGGGAGATCCGGTGAGCAGTTCTTC	CSVGLLAGRSGEQFF
TRBV19	once	TRBD1	TRBJ1-1	TGTGCCAGTAGGGGGACAGGGCAGAACACTGAAGCTTTCTTT	CASRGTGQNTEAFF
TRBV6-1	NA	NA	TRBJ1-5	TGTGCCAGCAGTGAAGGCCCAGATAGCAATCAGCCCCAGCATTTT	CASSEGPDSNQPQHF
TRBV9	NA	NA	TRBJ2-1	TGTGCCAGCAGCGTAGCTGCGACAGTGGAGACCCCCCGCTCCTACAATGAGCAGTTCTTC	CASSVAATVETPRSYNEQFF
TRBV6-5	NA	TRBD1	TRBJ2-7	TGTGCCAGCAGCCGACAGGGGACCTACGAGCAGTACTTC	CASSRQGTYEQYF
TRBV5-6	NA	NA	TRBJ1-2	TGTGCCAGCAGCTCCCGGGACTCCTATGGCTACACCTTC	CASSSRDSYGYTF
TRBV10-2	NA	TRBD1	TRBJ1-1	TGCGCCGGAGGGACAGGAATGAACACTGAAGCTTTCTTT	CAGGTGMNTEAFF
TRBV10-3	NA	NA	TRBJ1-5	TGTGCCATCGGCGAAGGGGTCGATAGCAATCAGCCCCAGCATTTT	CAIGEGVDSNQPQHF
TRBV2	NA	TRBD2	TRBJ2-1	TGTGCCAGCAGTGAAGTAGCGGGATCCTACAATGAGCAGTTCTTC	CASSEVAGSYNEQFF
TRBV25-1	NA	NA	TRBJ2-5	TGTGCCAGCACTAGGGACAACCAAGAGACCCAGTACTTC	CASTRDNQETQYF
TRBV9	NA	NA	TRBJ2-1	TGTGCCAGCAGCGTATCCGGGACACCCTACAATGAGCAGTTCTTC	CASSVSGTPYNEQFF
TRBV9	NA	NA	TRBJ2-3	TGTGCCAGCAGCGCAACGATAGGGGTAGATACGCAGTATTTT	CASSATIGVDTQYF
TRBV6-2/TRBV6-3	once	NA	TRBJ1-2	TGTGCCAGCAGCAACAGCCCTAACTATGGCTACACCTTC	CASSNSPNYGYTF
TRBV6-5	few	NA	TRBJ1-1	TGTGCCAGCAGTTACCGGGGAGGGAACACTGAAGCTTTCTTT	CASSYRGGNTEAFF
TRBV6-2/TRBV6-3	NA	TRBD1	TRBJ1-5	TGTGCCAGCAGTTACACAGGGGGCCTACGTCAGCCCCAGCATTTT	CASSYTGGLRQPQHF
TRBV16	NA	NA	TRBJ1-3	TGTGCCAGCAGCCCGCACAGCTTCTCTGGAAACACCATATATTTT	CASSPHSFSGNTIYF
TRBV11-2	NA	TRBD1	TRBJ1-3	TGTGCCAGCAGCCCGACAGGGTCAGACGGGAACACCATATATTTT	CASSPTGSDGNTIYF
TRBV5-5	NA	NA	TRBJ2-3	TGTGCCAGCAGCTTGCGGACAGATACGCAGTATTTT	CASSLRTDTQYF
TRBV12-3/TRBV12-4	NA	NA	TRBJ1-1	TGTGCCAGCCTAGGTTTCCGGAACACTGAAGCTTTCTTT	CASLGFRNTEAFF
TRBV6-2/TRBV6-3	NA	NA	TRBJ2-7	TGTGCCAGCAGTCTTCGGACAACCTACGAGCAGTACTTC	CASSLRTTYEQYF
TRBV4-1	NA	NA	TRBJ2-1	TGCGCCAGCAGCCAAGTAAGGAGCGGACCACCGCTCGGGCAGTTCTTC	CASSQVRSGPPLGQFF
TRBV5-6	NA	TRBD1	TRBJ2-2	TGTGCCAGCAGCTTGGGGGACAGGGGGGCCGGCGGGGAGCTGTTTTTT	CASSLGDRGAGGELFF
TRBV25-1	NA	NA	TRBJ2-3	TGTGCCAGCAGTGTGGGCCGAAGCACAGATACGCAGTATTTT	CASSVGRSTDTQYF
TRBV14	NA	NA	TRBJ2-2	TGTGCCAGCAGCCAAGCGGGGAGGACCGGGGAGCTGTTTTTT	CASSQAGRTGELFF
TRBV7-2	few	NA	TRBJ1-4	TGTGCCAGCAGCCCAACAGTATCAACTAATGAAAAACTGTTTTTT	CASSPTVSTNEKLFF
TRBV10-3	NA	TRBD2	TRBJ2-1	TGTGCCATCAGTGGAGAGCTAGCGGGGGGTGAGCAGTTCTTC	CAISGELAGGEQFF
TRBV4-3	NA	TRBD1	TRBJ1-2	TGCGCCAGCAGCCAAGACCTGGACAGGGTATTTGGCTACACCTTC	CASSQDLDRVFGYTF
TRBV19	NA	NA	TRBJ1-1	TGTGCCAGTAGTATTCGGGGATCGAACACTGAAGCTTTCTTT	CASSIRGSNTEAFF
TRBV11-3	NA	NA	TRBJ1-2	TGTGCCAGCAGCTTTATGGAGGAGAATGGCTACACCTTC	CASSFMEENGYTF
TRBV28	few	NA	TRBJ1-4	TGTGCCAGCAGTCCCCCTCAGAGGGCGCTGTTTTTT	CASSPPQRALFF
TRBV5-1	NA	NA	TRBJ2-7	TGCGCCAGCAGCTTTGACAGGATTCCCTGCGAGCAGTACTTC	CASSFDRIPCEQYF
TRBV30	NA	NA	TRBJ1-5	TGTGCCTGGAGCCTAACCCGCAGGGCGGATCAGCCCCAGCATTTT	CAWSLTRRADQPQHF
TRBV5-4	NA	TRBD2	TRBJ2-1	TGTGCCAGCAGCTGGGGAGGACTAGCGGGAGTAGGTGAGCAGTTCTTC	CASSWGGLAGVGEQFF
TRBV7-2	once	NA	TRBJ1-6	TGTGCCAGCAGCTTAGGGGGCATGATTCGGCCCCTCCACTTT	CASSLGGMIRPLHF
TRBV11-2	NA	NA	TRBJ1-5	TGTGCCAGCAGCCGAGCGGGGGCGCGGCAGCCCCAGCATTTT	CASSRAGARQPQHF
TRBV10-3	NA	TRBD1	TRBJ2-3	TGTGCCATCAGTGAGACAGGGGGAAACACAGATACGCAGTATTTT	CAISETGGNTDTQYF
TRBV24-1	once	TRBD1	TRBJ1-2	TGTGCCACCAGTGATTCACACGAGGACAGGAGTAACTATGGCTACACCTTC	CATSDSHEDRSNYGYTF
TRBV19	NA	TRBD1	TRBJ1-3	TGTGCCAGTAGCAGGGACAGGAGCTCTGGAAACACCATATATTTT	CASSRDRSSGNTIYF
TRBV9	once	NA	TRBJ1-5	TGTGCCAGCAGCGTAGGTCAGGGTGGTCAGCCCCAGCATTTT	CASSVGQGGQPQHF
TRBV9	NA	NA	TRBJ1-2	TGTGCCAGCAGCCATCCTGACAGGACGACTTATGGCTACACCTTC	CASSHPDRTTYGYTF
TRBV6-4	NA	NA	TRBJ2-1	TGTGCCAGCAGTGACCCAGCAGGGGTGTCCTACAATGAGCAGTTCTTC	CASSDPAGVSYNEQFF
TRBV28	NA	NA	TRBJ1-5	TGTGCCAGCAGTCCCAGGTTCTATAGCAATCAGCCCCAGCATTTT	CASSPRFYSNQPQHF
TRBV14	NA	TRBD2	TRBJ2-3	TGTGCCAGCAGCCCGGGAGGAGGGCCTGGGGATACGCAGTATTTT	CASSPGGGPGDTQYF